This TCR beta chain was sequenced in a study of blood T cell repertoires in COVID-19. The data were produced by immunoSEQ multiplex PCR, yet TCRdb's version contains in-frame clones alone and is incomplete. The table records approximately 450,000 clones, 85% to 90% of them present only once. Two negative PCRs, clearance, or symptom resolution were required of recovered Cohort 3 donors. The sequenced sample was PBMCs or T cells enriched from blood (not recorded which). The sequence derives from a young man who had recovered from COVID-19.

The CDR3, as DNA: TGTGCCAGTAGTATGTGGCGTCCGCGTGGGGCCCCAGGGGGCAATCAGCCCCAGCATTTT. It yields the protein CASSMWRPRGAPGGNQPQHF. The chain recombines TRBV19 with TRBJ1-5; tentatively, D is TRBD1 (6 bases). V lost 3 bases, J lost 2 bases, and 26 bases lay in between. Germline V CDR1 and CDR2: LNHDA, SQIVND (reference sequence). The CDR3 totals 20 residues.